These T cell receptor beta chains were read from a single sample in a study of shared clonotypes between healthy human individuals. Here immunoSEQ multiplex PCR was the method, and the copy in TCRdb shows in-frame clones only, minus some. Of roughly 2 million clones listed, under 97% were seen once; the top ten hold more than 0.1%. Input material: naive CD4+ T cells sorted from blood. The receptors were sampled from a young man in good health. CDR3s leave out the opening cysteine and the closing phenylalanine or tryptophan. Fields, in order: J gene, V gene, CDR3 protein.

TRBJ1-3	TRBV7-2	ASSFVSLVAGQEGTTIY
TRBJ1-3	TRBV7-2	ASSRSGNTIY
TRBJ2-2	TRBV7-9	ASSLGTGDTGELF
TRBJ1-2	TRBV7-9	ASSGNYGYT
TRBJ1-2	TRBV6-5	ASSYVSPNYGYT
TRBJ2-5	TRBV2	ASSAFSPQQETQY
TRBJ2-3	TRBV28	ASSSQPDTQY
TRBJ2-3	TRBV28	ASSLPVGSSTDTQY
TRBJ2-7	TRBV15	ATSRGEKGEQY
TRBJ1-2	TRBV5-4	ASSIQGVGGYT
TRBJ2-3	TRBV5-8	ASSLSGGGTDTQY
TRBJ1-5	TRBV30	AWNRGLEQPQH
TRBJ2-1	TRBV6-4	ASSDSWTGGLGGQF
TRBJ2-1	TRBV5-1	ASSLAGNPAYNEQF
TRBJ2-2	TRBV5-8	ASSLKTPANTGELF
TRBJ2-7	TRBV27	ATGPTPYEQY
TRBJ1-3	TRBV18	ASSPGYGSSGNTIY
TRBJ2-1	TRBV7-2	ASSLSRRGRATQF
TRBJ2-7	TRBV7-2	ASSLEGTYEQY
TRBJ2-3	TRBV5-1	ASSRRGLAGGNSTDTQY
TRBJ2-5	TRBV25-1	ASSESRGQGLETQY
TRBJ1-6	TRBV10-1	ASSERGRGNSPLH
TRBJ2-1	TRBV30	AWNRLAVYNEQF
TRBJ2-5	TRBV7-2	ASSTRVGETQY
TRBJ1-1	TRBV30	ATRGDTEAF
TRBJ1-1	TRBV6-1	ASSATSLNTEAF
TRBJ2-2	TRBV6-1	ASSGTETGELF
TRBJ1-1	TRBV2	ASRVESHTEAF
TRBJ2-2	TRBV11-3	ASSPRQGGTGELF
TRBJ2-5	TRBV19	ASSIGVQGAKETQY
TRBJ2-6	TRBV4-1	ASSHPRAAPNSGANVLT
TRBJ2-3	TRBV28	ASSLPGGGTDTQY
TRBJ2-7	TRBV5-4	ASSWSGTSGPYEQY
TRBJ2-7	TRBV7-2	ASSLVGNNYEQY
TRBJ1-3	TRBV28	ASSLSPKGRVELNTIY
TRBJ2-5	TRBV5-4	ASRPQGSGARGETQY
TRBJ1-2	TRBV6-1	ASSESSTVGYGYT
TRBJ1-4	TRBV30	AWSVRNSEKLF
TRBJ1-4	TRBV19	ASSGSGVREKLF
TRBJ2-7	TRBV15	ATSSIGTGGTYEQY
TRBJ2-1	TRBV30	AWSWEFKGNNEQF
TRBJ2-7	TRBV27	ASSLGRGDSYEQY
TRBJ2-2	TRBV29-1	SVEAQTGELF
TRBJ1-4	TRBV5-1	ASSLTGGNEKLF
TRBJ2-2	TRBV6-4	ASSGTEAGELF
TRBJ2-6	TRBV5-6	ASSLLQGASGANVLT
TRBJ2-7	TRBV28	ASTTGGIYEQY